The 32 T cell receptor beta chains below all came from one sample that was sequenced in a study of blood T cell repertoires in COVID-19 (dated by TCRdb to the early 2020s). The library was produced with the immunoSEQ multiplex PCR assay. TCRdb took this table from immuneACCESS and kept in-frame rearrangements with V and J called. Such tables lack part of the clones; where checked against another copy, unresolved V genes explain under half of the gap, and the rest is unexplained. The sample data list about 140,000 clones, and 70% to 85% of these were observed just once. The top ten constitute roughly 9% of the sample. Specimen: peripheral blood. The receptor set was obtained from a woman aged 80 or older in a cohort sampled during active or convalescent COVID-19.

V gene TRBV7-2 combines with J gene TRBJ2-2, with 8 bases matching TRBD2. The CDR3 length is 16 residues. Unmatched junction bases numbered 8, after V lost 5 bases and J lost 3 bases. Germline assignment: CDR1 SGHTA and CDR2 FQGNSA. This CDR3 is CASSDRFGGDTGELFF. In DNA, the CDR3 is TGTGCCAGCAGCGATCGGTTCGGGGGGGACACCGGGGAGCTGTTTTTT.

The V call is TRBV7-2, the J call TRBJ1-2; a possible D gene is TRBD1 (5 bases). In germline, CDR1 is SGHTA, CDR2 FQGNSA. The CDR3 is 13 residues long. Trimming removed 5 bases at V and 4 bases at J, with 11 bases between. CDR3 protein: CASSTDRAYGYTF. For the CDR3, the DNA is TGTGCCAGCAGCACCGACAGAGCCTATGGCTACACCTTC.

This clone came up once. The gene calls are TRBV6-2 or TRBV6-3 and TRBJ2-4; D is possibly TRBD1 (5 bases). CDR1 and CDR2 from the germline V gene are MNHEY and SVGEGT. The CDR3 has 15 amino acids. Trimming removed 6 bases at V and 0 bases at J, with 12 bases between. DNA of the CDR3: TGTGCCAGCAGCCCCGGCAGGGCAGCCAAAAACATTCAGTACTTC. It specifies CASSPGRAAKNIQYF.

The chain uses TRBV29-1 and TRBJ2-5; a possible D gene is TRBD2 (6 bases). The germline V gene encodes CDR1 SQVTM and CDR2 ANQGSEA. V dropped 8 bases and J dropped 0 bases, with 16 bases sitting between them. This CDR3 region has 14 residues. The CDR3 loop reads CSTGEPRYQETQYF. For the CDR3, the DNA is TGCAGCACGGGGGAACCGAGGTACCAAGAGACCCAGTACTTC.

V gene TRBV19 combines with J gene TRBJ1-5; 9 bases are a match to TRBD1. CDR3 length: 15 residues. V gave up 7 bases and J gave up 2 bases; unmatched junction bases: 6. CDR1 and CDR2 from the germline V gene are LNHDA and SQIVND (reference sequence). CDR3 bases: TGTGCCAGTATGGGACAGGGCTTGGGCAATCAGCCCCAGCATTTT. Residues: CASMGQGLGNQPQHF.

V usage is TRBV6-5 and J usage is TRBJ2-1; D may be TRBD1 (6 bases). The CDR3 is 15 residues long. Trimming shortened V by 4 bases and J by 9 bases, and 19 bases separated the two germline ends. Per germline, CDR1 MNHEY and CDR2 SVGAGI. The DNA for the CDR3 is TGTGCCAGCAGTTCGCAAGGGAAGACAGGAGGTGAGCAGTTCTTC. Protein product: CASSSQGKTGGEQFF.

V and J are TRBV4-1 and TRBJ2-1, with 7 bases matching TRBD2. The length of the CDR3 is 19 residues. V lost 5 bases to trimming and J lost 0 bases; unmatched junction nucleotides: 16. Per germline, CDR1 MGHRA and CDR2 YSYEKL. The CDR3 coding sequence is TGCGCCAGCAGCAGACGTGACCCGGGACTACAAAGCTCCTACAATGAGCAGTTCTTC. It encodes CASSRRDPGLQSSYNEQFF.

CDR3 bases: TGCAGGGGGGCAACGGGCGCTGAAGCTTTCTTT. This codes for CRGATGAEAFF. The chain carries TRBV20-1 and TRBJ1-1, with a tentative D call TRBD1 (6 bases). The CDR3 has 11 residues. Germline V CDR1 and CDR2: DFQATT, SNEGSKA (reference sequence).

In nucleotides, the CDR3 is TGTGCCACCAGTGATTCCAAAACGTTCCAGGATACGCAGTATTTT. Translating it yields CATSDSKTFQDTQYF. The chain carries TRBV24-1 and TRBJ2-3; D gene unclear. This CDR3 is 15 amino acids long. Per germline, CDR1 KGHDR and CDR2 SFDVKD. The ends were cut back, 2 bases at V and 6 bases at J, with 14 bases in the middle.

The chain recombines TRBV4-1 with TRBJ2-7; no reliable D call. Trimming took off 0 bases at V and 3 bases at J, with 9 bases between the two ends. Looked up from germline, CDR1 is MGHRA and CDR2 is YSYEKL. This CDR3 region has 14 residues. The CDR3 here is CASSQERQRYEQYF. The CDR3 region has the DNA TGCGCCAGCAGCCAAGAAAGACAACGCTACGAGCAGTACTTC.

The chain recombines TRBV5-1 with TRBJ1-2; unclear D gene. With 2 bases removed from V and 5 bases from J, the gap between germline ends came to 10 bases. This CDR3 comprises 13 residues. Germline V CDR1 and CDR2: SGHRS, YFSETQ. The CDR3 is CASSFGLDYGYTF. CDR3 nucleotides: TGCGCCAGCAGCTTCGGACTCGATTATGGCTACACCTTC. The variable domain in full, completed from reference TRBV5-1 and TRBJ1-2, reads KAGVTQTPRYLIKTRGQQVTLSCSPISGHRSVSWYQQTPGQGLQFLFEYFSETQRNKGNFPGRFSGRQFSNSRSEMNVSTLELGDSALYLCASSFGLDYGYTFGSGTRLTVV.

V is TRBV4-2 and J is TRBJ2-3; TRBD2 aligns across 9 bases. The CDR3 spans 17 residues. The V and J ends lost 0 bases and 6 bases, in that order; junction bases with no gene match: 10. Germline loops: CDR1 LGHNA, CDR2 YNFKEQ. The CDR3 is CASSQDPEGTSRDTQYF. The CDR3 DNA reads as TGTGCCAGCAGCCAAGATCCCGAGGGGACTAGCAGGGATACGCAGTATTTT.

This clone was recorded only once. This chain joins TRBV5-1 and TRBJ1-2; the match to TRBD1 covers 11 bases. The CDR3 covers 15 residues. V shed 5 bases, J shed 5 bases, and the junction held 8 bases outside the gene matches. The germline CDR1 and CDR2 sequences are SGHRS and YFSETQ. In nucleotides, the CDR3 is TGCGCCAGCAGACAAGGACAGGGGGCTTGGTATGGCTACACCTTC. Encoded protein: CASRQGQGAWYGYTF.

The chain couples TRBV5-8 to TRBJ2-3, with unresolved D. Germline V gene data show CDR1 as SGHTS and CDR2 as YDEGEE. This CDR3 region has 13 residues. V was cut by 6 bases and J by 6 bases, with 14 bases left in between. Here the CDR3 DNA reads TGTGCCAGCATGGGCTACGGTGGGGATACGCAGTATTTT. This encodes CASMGYGGDTQYF.

CDR3 sequence reads: CASSEPSRTGTGGYTF. CDR3 DNA: TGTGCCAGCAGCGAACCCAGCCGGACAGGGACTGGTGGCTACACCTTC. The chain employs TRBV2 and TRBJ1-2, with 8 positions matching TRBD1. This CDR3 is 16 amino acids long. CDR1 SNHLY and CDR2 FYNNEI come from the germline V gene. Trimming took 6 bases from V and 7 from J; bases not matched to a gene: 16.

The rearrangement links TRBV20-1 to TRBJ2-3; 7 nucleotides line up with TRBD2. Germline CDR1 and CDR2: DFQATT and SNEGSKA (reference sequence). The CDR3 loop spans 16 amino acids. V lost 3 bases, J lost 3 bases, and 12 bases stayed unmatched. The CDR3 sequence is CSASWGGSTGTDTQYF. The CDR3 DNA sequence: TGCAGTGCTAGTTGGGGGGGTAGTACAGGTACAGATACGCAGTATTTT.

The chain is built from TRBV7-3 and TRBJ2-1, with a tentative D call TRBD2 (6 bases). V gave up 1 base and J gave up 10 bases, with 11 bases separating them. Germline V gives CDR1 SGHTA, CDR2 FQGTGA. The CDR3 covers 13 residues. The DNA of the CDR3 is TGTGCCAGCAGCTTAATGGGGGGAAGAGAGCAGTTCTTC. This encodes CASSLMGGREQFF.

The CDR3 loop is CASSPPDRGLQETQYF. The DNA of the CDR3 is TGTGCCAGCTCACCCCCGGACAGGGGGCTTCAAGAGACCCAGTACTTC. The V and J genes are TRBV18 and TRBJ2-5, with 11 bases fitting TRBD1. In germline, CDR1 is KGHSH, CDR2 LQKENI. J gave up 2 bases and V 3 bases, and 5 bases lay outside the gene matches. CDR3 length equals 16 residues.

V usage is TRBV5-1 and J usage is TRBJ2-3, with TRBD2 identical over 10 bases. With 0 bases clipped from V and 12 bases from J, the junction kept 4 bases outside the gene matches. Looked up from germline, CDR1 is SGHRS and CDR2 is YFSETQ. The CDR3 is made up of 13 amino acids. The CDR3 loop reads CASSLGLAGDQYF. The CDR3 DNA follows: TGCGCCAGCAGCTTGGGGCTAGCGGGGGACCAGTATTTT.

The table lists this clone with a few counts. The rearrangement links TRBV11-2 to TRBJ2-1; 9 bases are shared with TRBD2. Germline V CDR1 and CDR2: SGHAT, FQNNGV. The CDR3 consists of 18 residues. The V gene end was trimmed by 0 bases and the J gene end by 6 bases; junction bases not matched to a gene: 12. CDR3 residues: CASSLDGRGGSLFNEQFF. The CDR3 DNA reads TGTGCCAGCAGCTTAGATGGGCGGGGGGGCTCCCTGTTCAATGAGCAGTTCTTC.

The rearrangement links TRBV28 to TRBJ1-2; D perhaps matches TRBD1 (6 bases). The CDR3 is 14 residues long. Trimming shortened V by 8 bases and J by 5 bases, and 18 bases separated the two germline ends. Germline V gene lookup returns CDR1 MDHEN and CDR2 SYDVKM. CDR3 DNA: TGTGCCAGCTACATAGGGGGACGTCGTTATGGCTACACCTTC. Translated: CASYIGGRRYGYTF.

The chain is built from TRBV6-6 and TRBJ2-3; weak D call: TRBD2 (5 bases). Germline V gene data show CDR1 as MNHNY and CDR2 as SVGAGI (reference sequence). The germline V and J ends were trimmed by 6 bases and 6 bases, with 7 bases remaining between them. There are 11 residues in the CDR3. The DNA for the CDR3 is TGTGCCAGCAGGAAGCGGGATACGCAGTATTTT. This translates into CASRKRDTQYF.

The gene calls are TRBV28 and TRBJ1-2, with 7 bases fitting TRBD1. Looked up from germline, CDR1 is MDHEN and CDR2 is SYDVKM. The length of the CDR3 is 15 residues. With V trimmed by 4 bases and J by 4 bases, 9 bases remained unmatched. Here the CDR3 DNA reads TGTGCCAGCAGTTCCCCGAGGGGGACAGCCTATGGCTACACCTTC. Translated, it gives CASSSPRGTAYGYTF.

The gene calls are TRBV5-4 and TRBJ2-3; the match to TRBD1 covers 12 bases. The CDR3 consists of 16 residues. With V trimmed by 3 bases and J by 6 bases, 8 bases remained unmatched. Per the germline V gene, CDR1 is SGHNT and CDR2 is YYREEE (reference sequence). CDR3: CASSSGTGGFADTQYF. For the CDR3, the DNA is TGTGCCAGCAGCTCCGGGACAGGGGGCTTTGCCGATACGCAGTATTTT.

This clone was seen only a few times. The gene calls are TRBV7-3 and TRBJ1-2, with no clear D. Trimming took off 3 bases at V and 1 base at J, with 6 bases between the two ends. The CDR3 has 13 amino acids. Germline-derived CDR1 and CDR2 are SGHTA and FQGTGA. The CDR3 spells CASSFFSNYGYTF. The CDR3 DNA is TGTGCCAGCAGCTTTTTCAGTAACTATGGCTACACCTTC.

The V gene is TRBV19, the J gene TRBJ2-3; a weak D match, TRBD1 (6 bases). Trimming removed 6 bases from V and 5 bases from J, with 18 bases in between. The CDR3 totals 15 residues. CDR1 is LNHDA and CDR2 is SQIVND in the germline V gene (reference sequence). CDR3 loop: CASRMETGRQDTQYF. The DNA of the CDR3 is TGTGCCAGTAGAATGGAGACAGGTAGGCAAGATACGCAGTATTTT.

The V call is TRBV28, the J call TRBJ1-5; no clear D. The germline gives CDR1 MDHEN, CDR2 SYDVKM. This CDR3 is 13 amino acids long. Trimming took 1 base from V and 4 from J, leaving 5 bases between them. As DNA, the CDR3 is TGTGCCAGCAGTTTATACAGAAATCAGCCCCAGCATTTT. Translation: CASSLYRNQPQHF.

The CDR3 is CASSFPGQVGGYTF. The CDR3 DNA reads TGTGCCAGCAGCTTCCCCGGACAGGTCGGCGGCTACACCTTC. The chain uses TRBV7-9 and TRBJ1-2, with 7 bases matching TRBD1. CDR1 SEHNR and CDR2 FQNEAQ come from the germline V gene (reference sequence). Trimming took 3 bases from V and 8 from J; bases not matched to a gene: 9. This CDR3 is built from 14 residues.

This chain uses TRBV9 with TRBJ1-2; possible D gene TRBD1, 5 bases. The CDR3 has 15 residues. Germline lookup yields CDR1 SGDLS and CDR2 YYNGEE. Trimming pared 4 bases from V and 4 bases from J, leaving 17 bases between. Written as DNA, the CDR3 is TGTGCCAGCAGCTCTGGGGGAGGGACTACCTATGGCTACACCTTC. This sequence encodes CASSSGGGTTYGYTF.

This clone is a singleton in its sample. This chain connects TRBV6-5 to TRBJ2-7; TRBD2 is a possible D gene (5 bases). V lost 6 bases, J lost 3 bases, and 12 bases lay in between. There are 13 residues in the CDR3. CDR1 is MNHEY, CDR2 SVGAGI, per germline. The CDR3 DNA reads as TGTGCCAGCAGCCGAGGACGGGGCTACGAGCAGTACTTC. Its protein is CASSRGRGYEQYF.

This chain joins TRBV2 and TRBJ2-7; 9 positions agree with TRBD1. The V and J ends lost 0 bases and 3 bases, in that order; junction bases with no gene match: 9. The CDR3 has 17 residues. From germline, CDR1 is SNHLY and CDR2 FYNNEI. Here the CDR3 reads CASSEALLWTGDYEQYF. The CDR3 nucleotides are TGTGCCAGCAGTGAAGCGCTTCTTTGGACAGGGGACTACGAGCAGTACTTC.

The chain carries TRBV5-1 and TRBJ1-2, with 8 bases identical to TRBD1. V shed 4 bases, J shed 2 bases, and the junction held 1 base outside the gene matches. The CDR3 loop spans 13 amino acids. Germline V CDR1 and CDR2: SGHRS, YFSETQ. The CDR3 region is CASSRDRNYGYTF. The CDR3 DNA is TGCGCCAGCAGCCGGGACAGGAACTATGGCTACACCTTC.